The rows below give T cell receptor beta chains drawn from one sample of a study of Graves' ophthalmopathy and Graves' hyperthyroidism. TCRdb independently ran MiXCR on the multiplex PCR reads; one entry per CDR3 protein. The table has 200,000 to 300,000 distinct CDR3 sequences, 45% seen once. Material: peripheral blood. These receptors were taken from an adult man with Graves' ophthalmopathy. Each CDR3 is given with its conserved first and last residue. The order of the fields is J gene, D gene, clone size, V gene, CDR3 protein, CDR3 DNA. A D gene is named only where the DNA matches it firmly. Where a row states a size, it is once, few, many or the class of an expanded clone; other rows omit it.

TRBJ1-2,NA,NA,TRBV10-2,CASSEANFPSDGYTF,TGTGCCAGCAGTGAAGCTAACTTTCCCTCGGATGGCTACACCTTC
TRBJ1-2,NA,many,TRBV29-1,CSVVGTYYGYTF,TGCAGCGTGGTTGGGACCTACTATGGCTACACCTTC
TRBJ1-2,NA,NA,TRBV5-1,CASSLEGGRGYTF,TGCGCCAGCAGCTTGGAGGGGGGACGTGGCTACACCTTC
TRBJ2-7,TRBD1,few,TRBV9,CASSVGQGQSYEQYF,TGTGCCAGCAGCGTAGGACAGGGTCAATCCTACGAGCAGTACTTC
TRBJ2-2,TRBD2,NA,TRBV7-8,CASSLSGRGELFF,TGCGCCAGCAGTCTTAGCGGGAGAGGGGAGCTGTTTTTT
TRBJ1-5,TRBD1,once,TRBV20-1,CSAGQGSQETQHF,TGCAGTGCGGGACAGGGGTCCCAAGAGACCCAGCATTTT
TRBJ2-2,TRBD2,NA,TRBV19,CASSITSGPFGELFF,TGTGCCAGTAGTATAACTAGCGGGCCCTTCGGGGAGCTGTTTTTT
TRBJ2-5,NA,NA,TRBV7-7,CASSPGNGQQETQYF,TGTGCTAGCAGCCCGGGAAACGGACAGCAAGAGACCCAGTACTTC
TRBJ1-2,NA,few,TRBV20-1,CSASPGDGYTF,TGCAGTGCTAGCCCAGGGGATGGCTACACCTTC
TRBJ2-7,TRBD2,few,TRBV7-2,CASSLGGGAQYEQYF,TGTGCCAGCAGCTTAGGCGGGGGGGCGCAATACGAGCAGTACTTC
TRBJ1-4,NA,NA,TRBV24-1,CATSEGGNEKLFF,TGTGCCACCAGTGAAGGTGGTAATGAAAAACTGTTTTTT
TRBJ1-4,NA,NA,TRBV7-8,CASSLSTNNEKLFF,TGTGCCAGCAGCTTATCGACCAATAATGAAAAACTGTTTTTT
TRBJ2-2,NA,few,TRBV6-5,CASTSTAGTGELFF,TGTGCCAGCACTTCGACTGCGGGCACCGGGGAGCTGTTTTTT
TRBJ2-2,NA,NA,TRBV7-3,CASSSRVLENTGELFF,TGTGCCAGCAGCTCTCGGGTCCTTGAAAACACCGGGGAGCTGTTTTTT
TRBJ1-2,NA,many,TRBV15,CATSRDRDLGYTF,TGTGCCACCAGCAGAGATAGGGATTTGGGCTACACCTTC
TRBJ1-1,TRBD1,few,TRBV7-8,CASSPQIPRGRTTEAFF,TGTGCCAGCAGCCCTCAGATTCCCAGGGGGCGAACCACTGAAGCTTTCTTT
TRBJ1-2,NA,few,TRBV29-1,CSYGPDGYTF,TGCAGCTATGGGCCGGATGGCTACACCTTC
TRBJ1-5,NA,NA,TRBV19,CASRGGRNSNQPQHF,TGTGCCAGTAGAGGGGGACGGAATAGCAATCAGCCCCAGCATTTT
TRBJ1-3,NA,NA,TRBV4-1,CASSQASQGGVGNTIYF,TGCGCCAGCAGCCAAGCTAGTCAGGGAGGAGTCGGAAACACCATATATTTT
TRBJ1-5,TRBD1,few,TRBV2,CASARPGQRSNQPQHF,TGTGCCAGCGCAAGACCGGGACAGAGAAGCAATCAGCCCCAGCATTTT
TRBJ1-6,TRBD1,many,TRBV20-1,CSACWGQGSPLHF,TGCAGTGCTTGCTGGGGACAGGGTTCACCCCTCCACTTT
TRBJ1-2,NA,NA,TRBV2,CASSYAGSPNYGYTF,TGTGCCAGCAGTTATGCCGGGAGTCCAAACTATGGCTACACCTTC
TRBJ1-1,NA,few,TRBV7-9,CASSLNVNTEAFF,TGTGCCAGCAGCTTAAACGTGAACACTGAAGCTTTCTTT
TRBJ2-7,TRBD1,few,TRBV7-8,CASSLDGQGVSYEQYF,TGTGCCAGCAGCTTAGATGGACAGGGGGTATCCTACGAGCAGTACTTC
TRBJ2-5,NA,NA,TRBV5-8,CASSQVRGGQTQYF,TGTGCCAGCAGCCAAGTGCGAGGCGGGCAGACCCAGTACTTC
TRBJ2-7,NA,NA,TRBV12-3/TRBV12-4,CASGLVAEQYF,TGTGCTAGTGGTTTGGTTGCGGAGCAGTACTTC
TRBJ2-7,NA,many,TRBV29-1,CSVAGVLGEYEQYF,TGCAGCGTTGCCGGAGTTCTAGGAGAGTACGAGCAGTACTTC
TRBJ1-1,NA,NA,TRBV29-1,CSVGSRGTEAFF,TGCAGCGTGGGAAGTCGTGGGACTGAAGCTTTCTTT
TRBJ2-7,TRBD1,NA,TRBV15,CATSRDKGTGAYEQYF,TGTGCCACCAGCAGAGATAAAGGGACAGGGGCCTACGAGCAGTACTTC
TRBJ2-2,TRBD1,NA,TRBV2,CASRDRVGTGELFF,TGTGCCAGCCGGGACAGGGTCGGGACCGGGGAGCTGTTTTTT
TRBJ2-7,NA,NA,TRBV28,CASRQDALEQYF,TGTGCCAGCAGACAAGACGCCCTTGAGCAGTACTTC
TRBJ1-2,NA,few,TRBV20-1,CSARVPGARGYTF,TGCAGTGCTAGAGTCCCAGGGGCCCGAGGCTACACCTTC
TRBJ2-5,NA,few,TRBV7-9,CASSLDWQQETQYF,TGTGCCAGCAGCTTAGATTGGCAGCAAGAGACCCAGTACTTC
TRBJ2-2,NA,NA,TRBV12-3/TRBV12-4,CASSILGATGELFF,TGTGCCAGCAGTATCCTCGGTGCCACCGGGGAGCTGTTTTTT
TRBJ1-2,NA,many,TRBV2,CASSESGARYGYTF,TGTGCCAGCAGTGAGTCGGGGGCTCGTTATGGCTACACCTTC
TRBJ2-7,TRBD1,NA,TRBV6-5,CASGTGDYEQYF,TGTGCCAGCGGGACAGGGGACTACGAGCAGTACTTC
TRBJ2-1,TRBD2,NA,TRBV25-1,CASSEGASGRKTYNEQFF,TGTGCCAGCAGTGAAGGGGCTAGCGGGAGGAAAACCTACAATGAGCAGTTCTTC
TRBJ2-7,TRBD1,few,TRBV7-9,CASRYDRGEYEQYF,TGTGCCAGCAGATATGACAGGGGAGAATACGAGCAGTACTTC
TRBJ2-7,NA,NA,TRBV5-1,CASSLVARGHEQYF,TGCGCCAGCAGCTTGGTGGCCAGGGGTCACGAGCAGTACTTC
TRBJ1-2,NA,few,TRBV9,CASSTGTIGGYTF,TGTGCCAGCAGCACCGGGACGATTGGAGGCTACACCTTC